Each of the 5 T cell receptor beta chains below was sequenced from the same sample in a study of shared clonotypes between healthy human individuals. The assay was immunoSEQ multiplex PCR, and TCRdb's table has in-frame clones only and misses some. The data show over a million clones, roughly 74% seen once. Sequenced input: memory CD4+ T cells from PBMCs. Subset defined: CD45RA-negative fraction. These receptors originate from a man aged 18 to 30 in good health. Some clones in this sample may be carry-over from other donors' samples.

V and J are TRBV10-3 and TRBJ1-4; 11 positions agree with TRBD1. Germline V gives CDR1 ENHRY, CDR2 SYGVKD. The J segment lost 8 bases and the V segment lost 5 bases, leaving 4 bases of the junction unmatched. CDR3 size: 14 residues. The CDR3 loop reads CAISRTGGDEKLFF. The CDR3 DNA reads as TGTGCCATCAGTCGGACAGGGGGCGACGAAAAACTGTTTTTT.

J is TRBJ2-1 and V is TRBV7-9; no clear D. V lost 5 bases and J 7 bases, leaving 12 bases between the germline ends. The CDR3 has 13 amino acids. The V gene's germline CDR1 is SEHNR and CDR2 FQNEAQ (reference sequence). CDR3 coding DNA: TGTGCCAGCAGCCTCGGGTCAGCAAATGAGCAGTTCTTC. This sequence encodes CASSLGSANEQFF.

V usage is TRBV4-2 and J usage is TRBJ2-5; 8 bases are shared with TRBD2. The CDR3 has 13 amino acids. In germline, CDR1 is LGHNA, CDR2 YNFKEQ. V was clipped by 8 bases and J by 5 bases; unmatched bases: 7. The CDR3 spells CASAGGGRETQYF. CDR3 coding DNA: TGTGCCAGCGCGGGAGGAGGGAGGGAGACCCAGTACTTC.

Of note for this clone: In the same sample, other DNA sequences code for this CDR3. The V and J genes are TRBV5-1 and TRBJ2-7; D not resolved. The CDR3 sequence is 14 residues long. Germline V gene lookup returns CDR1 SGHRS and CDR2 YFSETQ. Trimming pared 0 bases from V and 0 bases from J, leaving 7 bases between. CDR3 amino acids: CASSLAVGSYEQYF. CDR3 in DNA: TGCGCCAGCAGCTTGGCCGTCGGCTCCTACGAGCAGTACTTC.

The V and J genes are TRBV4-1 and TRBJ2-3; D is uncertain. Germline values: CDR1 MGHRA, CDR2 YSYEKL. V lost 1 base and J lost 2, with 10 bases in between. CDR3 length: 15 amino acids. CDR3 sequence (DNA): TGCGCCAGCAGCCAAGTTAGCAGAATCACAGATACGCAGTATTTT. Encoded protein: CASSQVSRITDTQYF.